This entry lists 21 T cell receptor beta chains sequenced from one sample in a study of blood T cell repertoires in COVID-19. The data were produced by immunoSEQ multiplex PCR, yet TCRdb's version contains in-frame clones alone and is incomplete. The sample contains about 150,000 clones, 70% to 85% of which appear only once. Sequenced sample: peripheral blood. The receptors originated from a woman older than 75 with acute or convalescent COVID-19.

The V gene is TRBV4-1, the J gene TRBJ2-6; 8 bases align to TRBD2. Germline values: CDR1 MGHRA, CDR2 YSYEKL. This CDR3 region has 17 residues. V shed 0 bases, J shed 2 bases, and the junction held 3 bases outside the gene matches. In DNA, the CDR3 is TGCGCCAGCAGCCAAGATTCCGGGGGGGCTGGGGCCAACGTCCTGACTTTC. This translates into CASSQDSGGAGANVLTF.

This sequence joins TRBV9 and TRBJ2-3, with D maybe TRBD2 (5 bases). V was clipped by 4 bases and J by 1 base, with 19 bases between them. The CDR3 has 17 residues. CDR1 and CDR2 (germline): SGDLS, YYNGEE. The CDR3: CASSSSPGGGGTDTQYF. The CDR3 coding sequence is TGTGCCAGCAGCTCTAGCCCTGGAGGAGGTGGCACAGATACGCAGTATTTT.

The chain has TRBV27 and TRBJ2-5; D possibly corresponds to TRBD1 (6 bases). Germline CDR1 and CDR2: MNHEY and SMNVEV (reference sequence). The CDR3 runs to 14 residues. The germline V and J ends were trimmed by 4 bases and 1 base, with 10 bases remaining between them. This CDR3 reads CASSSGQSQETQYF. In DNA form, the CDR3 reads TGTGCCAGCAGTTCCGGACAGAGCCAAGAGACCCAGTACTTC.

The CDR3 nucleotides are TGTGCCAGCATCCCTCCCGGGGGGAATAGGGAGACCCAGTACTTC. It translates to CASIPPGGNRETQYF. The chain joins TRBV6-6 to TRBJ2-5; 7 bases agree with TRBD2. Germline V CDR1 and CDR2: MNHNY, SVGAGI (reference sequence). CDR3 length: 15 residues. V gave up 7 bases and J gave up 5 bases; unmatched junction bases: 13.

The chain couples TRBV21-1 to TRBJ1-3; the table gives TRBD1 as D, unverified against the DNA. TRBV21-1 is recorded as a pseudogene. The CDR3 has 17 amino acids. The CDR3 spells CASSKERQAISGNTIYF. The CDR3 DNA sequence: TGTGCCAGCAGCAAAGAACGGCAGGCGATCTCTGGAAACACCATATATTTT.

This chain uses TRBV5-1 with TRBJ2-2; 12 nucleotides match TRBD2. Germline V lookup: CDR1 SGHRS, CDR2 YFSETQ. Trimming cost V 3 bases and J 5 bases; bases outside gene matches: 5. The CDR3 totals 16 residues. The CDR3 sequence: CASSSLAGGQTGELFF. CDR3 DNA sequence: TGCGCCAGCAGCTCCCTAGCGGGGGGGCAGACCGGGGAGCTGTTTTTT.

The rearrangement uses TRBV7-2 and TRBJ2-7; 9 bases fit TRBD1. The trim removed 3 bases at V and 3 bases at J, leaving 9 bases unmatched. Per germline, CDR1 SGHTA and CDR2 FQGNSA. The CDR3 consists of 16 residues. The DNA of the CDR3 is TGTGCCAGCAGCTTCCGGGGGACAGGGAAAGACTACGAGCAGTACTTC. Amino acid sequence: CASSFRGTGKDYEQYF.

This clone was detected only a few times. The chain recombines TRBV2 with TRBJ1-5; TRBD1 matches at 9 bases. Per the germline V gene, CDR1 is SNHLY and CDR2 is FYNNEI. Trimming at V came to 6 bases and at J to 0 bases, leaving 3 bases not matched to a gene. CDR3 length equals 15 residues. CDR3 coding DNA: TGTGCCAGCAGGGCGACAGGGGGTAGCAATCAGCCCCAGCATTTT. Translation: CASRATGGSNQPQHF.

This rearrangement joins TRBV6-5 to TRBJ1-1; 7 bases align to TRBD1. J gave up 0 bases and V 1 base, and 5 bases lay outside the gene matches. This CDR3 is 16 amino acids long. Germline V gene data show CDR1 as MNHEY and CDR2 as SVGAGI. In DNA form, the CDR3 reads TGTGCCAGCAGTTACTATCAGGGACAGCTGAACACTGAAGCTTTCTTT. As protein: CASSYYQGQLNTEAFF.

This sequence joins TRBV2 and TRBJ1-5, with 10 bases that match TRBD1. From germline, CDR1 is SNHLY and CDR2 FYNNEI. V shed 6 bases and J 4 bases; nucleotides not matched to a gene: 3. The CDR3 totals 14 residues. CDR3 amino acids: CASRRDRGNQPQHF. In DNA form, the CDR3 reads TGTGCCAGCAGGCGGGACAGGGGTAATCAGCCCCAGCATTTT.

V usage is TRBV28 and J usage is TRBJ2-7; 7 bases match TRBD1. Germline V gives CDR1 MDHEN, CDR2 SYDVKM. The CDR3 has 13 amino acids. V lost 6 bases and J lost 3; bases outside the gene matches: 5. The DNA for the CDR3 is TGTGCCAGCAGGACAGGGAGACGCTACGAGCAGTACTTC. This sequence encodes CASRTGRRYEQYF. The whole variable domain, remainder taken from reference TRBV28 and TRBJ2-7, is DVKVTQSSRYLVKRTGEKVFLECVQDMDHENMFWYRQDPGLGLRLIYFSYDVKMKEKGDIPEGYSVSREKKERFSLILESASTNQTSMYLCASRTGRRYEQYFGPGTRLTVT.

The chain uses TRBV11-3 and TRBJ2-7; 8 nucleotides agree with TRBD1. CDR1 and CDR2 (germline): SGHNT, YENEEA. The trim removed 5 bases at V and 5 bases at J, leaving 5 bases unmatched. The CDR3 loop spans 13 amino acids. The CDR3 here is CASSIGQGHEQYF. The CDR3 DNA reads TGTGCCAGCAGCATCGGACAGGGCCACGAGCAGTACTTC. Full variable domain (remainder filled in from reference TRBV11-3 and TRBJ2-7): EAGVVQSPRYKIIEKKQPVAFWCNPISGHNTLYWYLQNLGQGPELLIRYENEEAVDDSQLPKDRFSAERLKGVDSTLKIQPAELGDSAVYLCASSIGQGHEQYFGPGTRLTVT.

This chain uses TRBV7-2 with TRBJ1-2, with TRBD1 matching over 9 bases. The V segment lost 5 bases and the J segment 4 bases; nucleotides outside the gene matches: 8. Germline V gene sequence: CDR1 SGHTA, CDR2 FQGNSA. CDR3 size: 15 residues. The CDR3 sequence: CASSPGTGILYGYTF. DNA for the CDR3: TGTGCCAGCAGCCCAGGGACAGGGATCCTCTATGGCTACACCTTC.

This chain connects TRBV19 to TRBJ2-7; maybe TRBD2 (6 bases). The V end lost 5 bases, the J end lost 3 bases, and 14 bases lay between the germline ends. The V gene's germline CDR1 is LNHDA and CDR2 SQIVND (reference sequence). The CDR3 totals 14 residues. The CDR3 spells CASSARGPNYEQYF. CDR3 nucleotide sequence: TGTGCCAGTAGTGCGCGGGGACCAAACTACGAGCAGTACTTC.

V and J are TRBV29-1 and TRBJ1-5; TRBD1 matches 7 bases. V shed 3 bases and J 3 bases; nucleotides not matched to a gene: 14. This CDR3 comprises 17 residues. Germline V CDR1 and CDR2: SQVTM, ANQGSEA. In DNA form, the CDR3 reads TGCAGCGTTGAGGGACAGATTTTTCGTATGGTCAATCAGCCCCAGCATTTT. Its protein product is CSVEGQIFRMVNQPQHF. The whole variable domain, remainder taken from reference TRBV29-1 and TRBJ1-5, is SAVISQKPSRDICQRGTSLTIQCQVDSQVTMMFWYRQQPGQSLTLIATANQGSEATYESGFVIDKFPISRPNLTFSTLTVSNMSPEDSSIYLCSVEGQIFRMVNQPQHFGDGTRLSIL.

The chain links TRBV15 to TRBJ1-2; weak D call: TRBD1 (6 bases). Germline V gene data show CDR1 as LNHNV and CDR2 as YYDKDF (reference sequence). The CDR3 is 13 amino acids. The V and J ends lost 5 bases and 4 bases respectively, with 11 bases between them. DNA for the CDR3: TGTGCCACCAGCCTGACAGGTTTCTATGGCTACACCTTC. It codes for CATSLTGFYGYTF.

The gene calls are TRBV5-1 and TRBJ1-4, with TRBD1 identical over 7 bases. Trimming cost V 2 bases and J 9 bases; bases outside gene matches: 10. Germline CDR1 and CDR2: SGHRS and YFSETQ. There are 15 residues in the CDR3. Here the CDR3 reads CASSLTGQVGKKLFF. The CDR3 region has the DNA TGCGCCAGCAGCTTAACCGGACAGGTTGGGAAAAAACTGTTTTTT.

This clone was seen once. V and J are TRBV19 and TRBJ1-5, with 7 bases fitting TRBD1. This CDR3 is built from 12 residues. Germline loops: CDR1 LNHDA, CDR2 SQIVND (reference sequence). V was clipped by 5 bases and J by 11 bases; unmatched bases: 6. This chain's CDR3 is CASSPRQGTQHF. The CDR3 DNA is TGTGCCAGTAGTCCAAGACAGGGAACCCAGCATTTT.

As concerns this clone: At one of its ends the junction is not consistent with the germline gene, which may arise from a read error. The chain links TRBV7-7 to TRBJ2-3; D might be TRBD2 (5 bases). The CDR3 loop spans 14 amino acids. CDR1 SSHAT and CDR2 FNYEAQ come from the germline V gene (reference sequence). The CDR3 region is CASSLTDWRDTQYF. Here the CDR3 DNA reads TGTGCTAGCAGCTTAACTGACTGGAGGGATACGCAGTATTTT. The variable domain in full, completed from reference TRBV7-7 and TRBJ2-3, reads GAGVSQSPRYKVTKRGQDVTLRCDPISSHATLYWYQQALGQGPEFLTYFNYEAQPDKSGLPSDRFSAERPEGSISTLTIQRTEQRDSAMYRCASSLTDWRDTQYFGPGTRLTVL.

The chain is built from TRBV5-1 and TRBJ2-2; D call uncertain. Trimming shortened V by 0 bases and J by 4 bases, and 7 bases separated the two germline ends. CDR1 and CDR2 (germline): SGHRS, YFSETQ. This CDR3 is built from 14 residues. The CDR3 bases are TGCGCCAGCAGCTTGGGGAGTGGCACCGGGGAGCTGTTTTTT. Translation: CASSLGSGTGELFF.

This clone was recorded a few times. This sequence joins TRBV4-1 and TRBJ2-2; TRBD2 is a possible D gene (6 bases). Germline CDR1 MGHRA, CDR2 YSYEKL. The CDR3 length is 17 residues. Trimming cost V 5 bases and J 2 bases, with 18 bases left between them. In nucleotides, the CDR3 is TGCGCCAGCAGCACCCCACCCGGGACTTTAAACACCGGGGAGCTGTTTTTT. Translated: CASSTPPGTLNTGELFF.